These 5 T cell receptor beta chains came from one sample sequenced in a study of graft-versus-host responses after intestinal transplantation. No antigens are known for them. Here immunoSEQ multiplex PCR was the method, and the copy in TCRdb shows in-frame clones only, minus some. The table shows about 78,000 clones, with 90% occurring only once. The material sequenced was unstimulated CD8+ T cells sorted from spleen or lymph node cells, taken before transplant. The receptors stem from a human donor who was the organ donor for an intestinal transplant.

This chain joins TRBV6-5 and TRBJ2-3; D perhaps matches TRBD1 (6 bases). Trimming stripped 4 bases from V and 2 bases from J, with 10 bases between. The CDR3 sequence is 14 residues long. The germline CDR1 and CDR2 sequences are MNHEY and SVGAGI. In DNA, the CDR3 is TGTGCCAGCAGTTTCGAGGGGGTCACAGATACGCAGTATTTT. This encodes CASSFEGVTDTQYF.

The gene calls are TRBV27 and TRBJ2-5; the D gene is possibly TRBD1 (5 bases). V lost 0 bases, J lost 1 base, and 6 bases lay in between. Per the germline V gene, CDR1 is MNHEY and CDR2 is SMNVEV (reference sequence). The CDR3 is 14 residues long. The CDR3 coding sequence is TGTGCCAGCAGTTTATCAGGGGCCCAAGAGACCCAGTACTTC. Encoded protein: CASSLSGAQETQYF.

The CDR3 loop reads CASSEAGGEMITEAFF. CDR3 DNA sequence: TGTGCCAGCAGTGAAGCGGGAGGGGAAATGATCACTGAAGCTTTCTTT. The chain combines TRBV2 with TRBJ1-1; weak D call: TRBD1 (5 bases). The V and J ends lost 0 bases and 4 bases respectively, with 15 bases between them. The CDR3 is 16 residues long. From germline, CDR1 is SNHLY and CDR2 FYNNEI.

This rearrangement joins TRBV2 to TRBJ1-5; possible D gene TRBD1, 5 bases. This CDR3 is 13 amino acids long. V lost 3 bases, J lost 4 bases, and 7 bases lay in between. Germline V gene data show CDR1 as SNHLY and CDR2 as FYNNEI. The CDR3 region is CASSDAGNQPQHF. In nucleotides, the CDR3 is TGTGCCAGCAGTGACGCAGGGAATCAGCCCCAGCATTTT.

The V call is TRBV3-1 (or the pseudogene TRBV3-2), the J call TRBJ2-7; D not certain. Per germline, CDR1 LGHDT and CDR2 YNNKEL (reference sequence). V was clipped by 9 bases and J by 6 bases, with 3 bases between them. This CDR3 has 8 amino acids. CDR3 amino acids: CARGEQYV. The CDR3 DNA sequence: TGTGCCAGGGGCGAGCAGTACGTC.